The rows below give T cell receptor beta chains drawn from one sample of a study of blood T cells in healthy people across ages. TCRdb recomputed calls from the 5' RACE reads with MiXCR, one row per CDR3 protein. The table shows some 710,000 distinct CDR3 sequences, with about 24% occurring only once. The material sequenced was blood. The receptor set was obtained from a man aged 70-80 years in good health. CDR3s include the opening cysteine and the closing phenylalanine or tryptophan. A D gene is named only where the DNA matches it firmly. Clone size is stated in some rows and not others, as once, few, many or a class when expanded.

TRBV9	TRBJ1-3	NA	NA	CASSVGFDGNTIYF	TGTGCCAGCAGCGTAGGGTTTGACGGAAACACCATATATTTT
TRBV7-2	TRBJ1-1	NA	NA	CASSNRPGGVGTEAFF	TGTGCCAGCAGCAATCGACCCGGAGGGGTGGGCACTGAAGCTTTCTTT
TRBV7-2	TRBJ2-3	NA	NA	CASSLVLGNTDTQYF	TGTGCCAGCAGCTTAGTTCTAGGGAACACAGATACGCAGTATTTT
TRBV24-1	TRBJ2-1	few	NA	CATSEATEQFF	TGTGCCACCAGTGAGGCCACTGAGCAGTTCTTC
TRBV20-1	TRBJ2-3	NA	NA	CSAPTGDTQYF	TGCAGTGCGCCGACGGGGGATACGCAGTATTTT
TRBV24-1	TRBJ2-5	once	NA	CATSDRGTSGTQYF	TGTGCCACCAGTGACCGAGGGACAAGCGGGACCCAGTACTTC
TRBV19	TRBJ1-2	NA	TRBD1	CATHRGTGLISGYTF	TGTGCCACCCACAGGGGTACAGGGTTGATATCAGGCTACACCTTC
TRBV4-2	TRBJ2-3	few	TRBD2	CASSQELAGAFTDTQYF	TGTGCCAGCAGCCAAGAGTTAGCGGGGGCTTTCACAGATACGCAGTATTTT
TRBV20-1	TRBJ2-7	few	NA	CSAREQYF	TGCAGTGCACGCGAGCAGTACTTC
TRBV5-8	TRBJ1-1	NA	NA	CASSTDRQNTEAFF	TGTGCCAGCAGCACCGACCGACAGAACACTGAAGCTTTCTTT
TRBV10-3	TRBJ2-3	NA	NA	CAISEPADTQYF	TGTGCCATCAGTGAGCCCGCAGATACGCAGTATTTT
TRBV5-1	TRBJ2-5	NA	NA	CASRPQTDQETQYF	TGCGCCAGCAGGCCACAGACGGACCAAGAGACCCAGTACTTC
TRBV20-1	TRBJ2-3	NA	TRBD2	CSASVSGSSDTQYF	TGCAGTGCTAGCGTTAGCGGGAGTTCTGATACGCAGTATTTT
TRBV6-1	TRBJ2-7	NA	NA	CASSSGTSLTYEQYF	TGTGCCAGCAGCTCCGGGACAAGCCTTACCTACGAGCAGTACTTC
TRBV5-1	TRBJ1-6	NA	NA	CASSLVSDSPLHF	TGCGCCAGCAGCTTGGTCTCAGATTCACCCCTCCACTTT